The T cell receptor beta chain under discussion was sequenced for a study of CD8 T cells in ankylosing spondylitis (dated 2017 in TCRdb). With regard to the full study: To find TCR variants linked to disease, the study profiled T cell receptor beta repertoires in ankylosing spondylitis patients and healthy donors. The full study cohort was made up of 25 to 30 ankylosing spondylitis patients and 95 to 130 healthy donors. Samples of peripheral blood were taken, and for ankylosing spondylitis patients, synovial fluid was collected as well.

Sequencing instrument: Illumina HiSeq 2500. Quantitative 5'-RACE with molecular barcodes was the method used to prepare the TCR beta libraries. The authors' pipeline ran thus. A new computational method, built on a probabilistic model of VDJ rearrangement, was used to identify disease-linked TCR variants. Using fastp at Q25 and MiXCR, TCRdb reprocessed the public reads and kept productive beta chains. Each entry merges the rows of one CDR3 protein and shows their most common DNA and genes. The authors' filters were not applied to this entry. Recorded for this sample are a few hundred thousand distinct CDR3 sequences; approximately 16% of them occurred a single time. The ten largest clones capture more than 40% of the sample. In its sample, this clonotype was seen a few times. No cognate antigen has been identified for it. No per-base quality is available; no much larger clone lies one base away. The study at large found these results: Some TCR beta motif variants had previously been reported in synovial fluid and blood of reactive arthritis patients, which suggested common disease-initiation mechanisms. The disease-linked clones had a CD8+ phenotype and were found at relatively low frequencies in peripheral blood. A TCR beta motif of 7 or 8 highly homologous amino acid variants appeared characteristic of blood from ankylosing spondylitis patients. The disease-linked clones were reported as significantly enriched in matched synovial fluid samples from ankylosing spondylitis patients.

A distance of 19 bases separates the germline ends of V and J, which lose 1 base and 2 bases respectively. The CDR3 runs 18 amino acids, cysteine and phenylalanine included. The DNA shown is the 54-base CDR3, in frame from base 1. CDR1 and CDR2 (SGHVS, FQNEAQ) derive from the germline V gene. The chain is made from TRBV7-8 and TRBJ2-3; a confident D gene designation cannot be given. This receptor was identified in a male donor with ankylosing spondylitis. Sequencing input: blood, either unsorted or a sorted T cell fraction (not recorded which). The sequenced DNA: TGTGCCAGCAGCTTAGTTGGCCTCTGGACGGAAGACACAGATACGCAGTATTTT. Translated, this gives CASSLVGLWTEDTDTQYF.